One sample yielded the 5 T cell receptor beta chains listed below, sequenced in a study of T cells in localized non-small cell lung cancer. The method was immunoSEQ multiplex PCR; TCRdb's version includes in-frame clones alone and lacks a portion of them. The profile shows 30,000 to 40,000 clones, roughly 90% of them singletons. The material was peripheral blood, obtained before any cancer treatment. These TCRs come from a woman aged 40-70 years with stage I lung adenocarcinoma.

V is TRBV9 and J is TRBJ2-3; TRBD1 or TRBD2 may be the D gene (6 bases each). CDR1 and CDR2 from the germline V gene are SGDLS and YYNGEE. The CDR3 is 15 residues long. V lost 0 bases, J lost 4 bases, and 12 bases lay in between. The CDR3 nucleotides read TGTGCCAGCAGCGTAGGGGGGGCCAGGTCAGATACGCAGTATTTT. Encoded protein: CASSVGGARSDTQYF.

The chain uses TRBV9 and TRBJ1-1; 8 nucleotides match TRBD1. Germline values: CDR1 SGDLS, CDR2 YYNGEE. Trimming cost V 3 bases and J 3 bases; bases outside gene matches: 7. CDR3 length: 15 residues. CDR3 in amino acids: CASSEPPDRDTEAFF. The CDR3 nucleotides are TGTGCCAGCAGCGAGCCCCCGGACAGGGACACTGAAGCTTTCTTT.

The chain recombines TRBV5-6 with TRBJ2-7; 7 bases are shared with TRBD1. CDR3 length: 14 residues. Per germline, CDR1 SGHDT and CDR2 YYEEEE. J lost 0 bases, V lost 0 bases, and 0 bases had no gene match. CDR3 bases: TGTGCCAGCAGCTTGGGGGACAGCTCCTACGAGCAGTACTTC. Protein product: CASSLGDSSYEQYF.

This chain joins TRBV11-1 and TRBJ2-7, with D possibly being TRBD2 (6 bases). This CDR3 has 14 residues. Per the germline V gene, CDR1 is SGHAT and CDR2 is FQDESV (reference sequence). V lost 3 bases and J 5 bases, leaving 14 bases between the germline ends. The CDR3 here is CASSFPGRGDEQYF. The CDR3 region has the DNA TGTGCCAGCAGCTTCCCGGGCCGCGGGGACGAGCAGTACTTC.

This chain uses TRBV9 with TRBJ2-7; D remains unclear. The CDR3 length is 13 residues. The germline V gene encodes CDR1 SGDLS and CDR2 YYNGEE. Trimming pared 4 bases from V and 7 bases from J, leaving 15 bases between. CDR3 amino acids: CASSPRPATEQYF. CDR3 nucleotides: TGTGCCAGCAGCCCCCGACCCGCGACGGAGCAGTACTTC.